These T cell receptor beta chains were read from a single sample in a study of CD8+ T cells in alopecia areata. Libraries were prepared by immunoSEQ multiplex PCR; TCRdb keeps only in-frame clonotypes and omits some of them. Of 87,000 or so clones in the sample, approximately 70% are singletons; the top ten hold roughly 17%. Sequences were derived from CD8+ T cells sorted from blood, sampled at week 44, from a patient treated with tofacitinib. These receptors came from a human donor with alopecia areata. Both conserved end residues are part of each CDR3. A D gene is named only where the DNA matches it firmly. Expanded clones get a size class; other rows say once, few or many, or leave the size out.

D gene: NA; V gene: TRBV29-1; J gene: TRBJ2-7; clone size: NA; CDR3 length: 14; CDR3 DNA: TGCAGCGTTGAATGGGCAGGAGGTTCCTACGAGCAGTACTTC; CDR3 protein: CSVEWAGGSYEQYF
D gene: NA; V gene: TRBV19; J gene: TRBJ1-2; clone size: few; CDR3 length: 13; CDR3 DNA: TGTGCCAGCCACCCGGGGAGCAACTATGGCTACACCTTC; CDR3 protein: CASHPGSNYGYTF
D gene: TRBD1; V gene: TRBV5-6; J gene: TRBJ1-1; clone size: few; CDR3 length: 15; CDR3 DNA: TGTGCCAGCAGCTTGGAGGGGGCGATGAACACTGAAGCTTTCTTT; CDR3 protein: CASSLEGAMNTEAFF
D gene: NA; V gene: TRBV9; J gene: TRBJ1-4; clone size: NA; CDR3 length: 14; CDR3 DNA: TGTGCCAGCAGCGCCGGGACATCGAATGAAAAACTGTTTTTT; CDR3 protein: CASSAGTSNEKLFF
D gene: NA; V gene: TRBV11-1; J gene: TRBJ1-1; clone size: NA; CDR3 length: 14; CDR3 DNA: TGTGCCACCGCCTACTCGGAAGGGAACACTGAAGCTTTCTTT; CDR3 protein: CATAYSEGNTEAFF
D gene: NA; V gene: TRBV7-8; J gene: TRBJ2-2; clone size: NA; CDR3 length: 16; CDR3 DNA: TGTGCCAGCAGCTTAGTTCGCATAGGTAACACCGGGGAGCTGTTTTTT; CDR3 protein: CASSLVRIGNTGELFF
D gene: NA; V gene: TRBV13; J gene: TRBJ2-2; clone size: NA; CDR3 length: 12; CDR3 DNA: TGTGCCAGCAGCGTTAACACCGGGGAGCTGTTTTTT; CDR3 protein: CASSVNTGELFF
D gene: NA; V gene: TRBV6-5; J gene: TRBJ2-2; clone size: NA; CDR3 length: 15; CDR3 DNA: TGTGCCAGCAGTTCGGTAGGGTCGGGCACCGGGGAGCTGTTTTTT; CDR3 protein: CASSSVGSGTGELFF
D gene: NA; V gene: TRBV23-1; J gene: TRBJ1-2; clone size: NA; CDR3 length: 14; CDR3 DNA: TGCGCCAGCAGTCCTCCTCTAGAACCATATGGCTACACCTTC; CDR3 protein: CASSPPLEPYGYTF
D gene: NA; V gene: TRBV11-2; J gene: TRBJ1-2; clone size: once; CDR3 length: 13; CDR3 DNA: TGTGCCAGCAGCGGTGGGACACTTAATGGCTACACCTTC; CDR3 protein: CASSGGTLNGYTF
D gene: NA; V gene: TRBV19; J gene: TRBJ2-6; clone size: NA; CDR3 length: 14; CDR3 DNA: TGTGCCACCCTCGGGATCTCTGGGGCCAACGTCCTGACTTTC; CDR3 protein: CATLGISGANVLTF
D gene: NA; V gene: TRBV29-1; J gene: TRBJ2-2; clone size: NA; CDR3 length: 12; CDR3 DNA: TGCAGCGTTGAAGGTAACACCGGGGAGCTGTTTTTT; CDR3 protein: CSVEGNTGELFF
D gene: NA; V gene: TRBV9; J gene: TRBJ1-5; clone size: NA; CDR3 length: 14; CDR3 DNA: TGTGCCAGCAGCGTAGGTGGGAGCAATCAGCCCCAGCATTTT; CDR3 protein: CASSVGGSNQPQHF
D gene: NA; V gene: TRBV4-1; J gene: TRBJ1-1; clone size: NA; CDR3 length: 15; CDR3 DNA: TGCGCCAGCAGCCAAGAAGGGACGGCGGGGACTGAAGCTTTCTTT; CDR3 protein: CASSQEGTAGTEAFF
D gene: NA; V gene: TRBV7-3; J gene: TRBJ2-1; clone size: NA; CDR3 length: 15; CDR3 DNA: TGTGCCAGCAATTTCAGGGAGCCCCTCTACAATGAGCAGTTCTTC; CDR3 protein: CASNFREPLYNEQFF
D gene: NA; V gene: TRBV30; J gene: TRBJ2-2; clone size: NA; CDR3 length: 14; CDR3 DNA: TGTGCCTGGAACCCGACTCGGAACACCGGGGAGCTGTTTTTT; CDR3 protein: CAWNPTRNTGELFF
D gene: TRBD2; V gene: TRBV4-3; J gene: TRBJ2-2; clone size: NA; CDR3 length: 14; CDR3 DNA: TGCGCCAGCAGCCAAGGACTAGCGGGGGGGGAGCTGTTTTTT; CDR3 protein: CASSQGLAGGELFF
D gene: TRBD2; V gene: TRBV12-5; J gene: TRBJ2-3; clone size: NA; CDR3 length: 16; CDR3 DNA: TGTGCTAGTGGTTTGCTAGAGGGACTAGCAGTAGATACGCAGTATTTT; CDR3 protein: CASGLLEGLAVDTQYF
D gene: TRBD1; V gene: TRBV7-6; J gene: TRBJ1-1; clone size: NA; CDR3 length: 15; CDR3 DNA: TGTGCCAGCAGCCCGAGGGGACAGGGGAACACTGAAGCTTTCTTT; CDR3 protein: CASSPRGQGNTEAFF
D gene: NA; V gene: TRBV14; J gene: TRBJ2-1; clone size: NA; CDR3 length: 12; CDR3 DNA: TGTGCCAGCAGCCCCACCCGATTAGAGCAGTTCTTC; CDR3 protein: CASSPTRLEQFF
D gene: NA; V gene: TRBV11-3; J gene: TRBJ1-1; clone size: NA; CDR3 length: 13; CDR3 DNA: TGTGCCAGCAGCCCCCGCCAAGGGACTGAAGCTTTCTTT; CDR3 protein: CASSPRQGTEAFF
D gene: NA; V gene: TRBV11-2; J gene: TRBJ1-1; clone size: NA; CDR3 length: 13; CDR3 DNA: TGTGCCAGCAGCCCCGGGGGGGCTATGGTAGCTTTCTTT; CDR3 protein: CASSPGGAMVAFF
D gene: TRBD1; V gene: TRBV7-9; J gene: TRBJ1-6; clone size: NA; CDR3 length: 14; CDR3 DNA: TGTGCCAGCAGCTTTCCCAGGACAGGATCACCCCTCCACTTT; CDR3 protein: CASSFPRTGSPLHF
D gene: TRBD1; V gene: TRBV6-6; J gene: TRBJ1-1; clone size: NA; CDR3 length: 14; CDR3 DNA: TGTGCCAGCAGTTACTCTACAGGGGACACTGAAGCTTTCTTT; CDR3 protein: CASSYSTGDTEAFF
D gene: NA; V gene: TRBV10-3; J gene: TRBJ1-4; clone size: once; CDR3 length: 12; CDR3 DNA: TGTGCCATCAGTGATGGGCTGGAAAAACTGTTTTTT; CDR3 protein: CAISDGLEKLFF
D gene: NA; V gene: TRBV4-3; J gene: TRBJ2-7; clone size: NA; CDR3 length: 14; CDR3 DNA: TGCGCCAGCAGCCAAGGCTCTGGGCGTGACGAGCAGTACTTC; CDR3 protein: CASSQGSGRDEQYF
D gene: TRBD1; V gene: TRBV4-3; J gene: TRBJ2-3; clone size: NA; CDR3 length: 16; CDR3 DNA: TGCGCCAGCAGCCTCACCGACAGGGGTAGAACAGATACGCAGTATTTT; CDR3 protein: CASSLTDRGRTDTQYF
D gene: NA; V gene: TRBV27; J gene: TRBJ2-1; clone size: NA; CDR3 length: 14; CDR3 DNA: TGTGCCAGCAGTTTCCCAACAGGGATAAATGAGCAGTTCTTC; CDR3 protein: CASSFPTGINEQFF
D gene: NA; V gene: TRBV29-1; J gene: TRBJ1-1; clone size: few; CDR3 length: 10; CDR3 DNA: TGCAGCGTACCGGGACCTGAAGCTTTCTTT; CDR3 protein: CSVPGPEAFF
D gene: TRBD1; V gene: TRBV5-1; J gene: TRBJ2-2; clone size: few; CDR3 length: 15; CDR3 DNA: TGCGCCAGCAGTCCGGGACAGGGTTACACCGGGGAGCTGTTTTTT; CDR3 protein: CASSPGQGYTGELFF
D gene: NA; V gene: TRBV4-3; J gene: TRBJ1-4; clone size: NA; CDR3 length: 15; CDR3 DNA: TGCGCCAGCAGCCAAGATCCAGGGACGAGGGAAAAACTGTTTTTT; CDR3 protein: CASSQDPGTREKLFF
D gene: TRBD1; V gene: TRBV4-3; J gene: TRBJ1-1; clone size: NA; CDR3 length: 14; CDR3 DNA: TGCGCCAGCAGCCCCGGGACAGGGTCCACTGAAGCTTTCTTT; CDR3 protein: CASSPGTGSTEAFF
D gene: TRBD1; V gene: TRBV6-4; J gene: TRBJ2-1; clone size: once; CDR3 length: 14; CDR3 DNA: TGTGCCAGCAGTTCCGGGACAGGGGACGATGAGCAGTTCTTC; CDR3 protein: CASSSGTGDDEQFF
D gene: NA; V gene: TRBV30; J gene: TRBJ1-4; clone size: NA; CDR3 length: 13; CDR3 DNA: TGTGCCTGGAGAGAGGGGGGGTATGAAAAACTGTTTTTT; CDR3 protein: CAWREGGYEKLFF
D gene: NA; V gene: TRBV5-1; J gene: TRBJ2-5; clone size: few; CDR3 length: 14; CDR3 DNA: TGCGCCAGCACCCCTGCGGATAGCCCGGAGACCCAGTACTTC; CDR3 protein: CASTPADSPETQYF
D gene: NA; V gene: TRBV19; J gene: TRBJ2-1; clone size: once; CDR3 length: 13; CDR3 DNA: TGTGCCAGTAGTGAACAGGTTTACAATGAGCAGTTCTTC; CDR3 protein: CASSEQVYNEQFF
D gene: NA; V gene: TRBV7-9; J gene: TRBJ1-4; clone size: NA; CDR3 length: 14; CDR3 DNA: TGTGCCAGCAGCCAGACCCTCGGAGGGGAAAAACTGTTTTTT; CDR3 protein: CASSQTLGGEKLFF
D gene: TRBD2; V gene: TRBV7-8; J gene: TRBJ2-3; clone size: NA; CDR3 length: 17; CDR3 DNA: TGTGCCAGCAGCACCCAACTAGCGGGGGGGCGGGGAGATACGCAGTATTTT; CDR3 protein: CASSTQLAGGRGDTQYF
D gene: TRBD1; V gene: TRBV5-1; J gene: TRBJ1-2; clone size: NA; CDR3 length: 17; CDR3 DNA: TGCGCCAGCAGCTTGGAGGCAGGGGGTAACGTTAACTATGGCTACACCTTC; CDR3 protein: CASSLEAGGNVNYGYTF
D gene: NA; V gene: TRBV19; J gene: TRBJ1-1; clone size: NA; CDR3 length: 14; CDR3 DNA: TGTGCCAGTAGTATTGAGACAGCGGCCACTGAAGCTTTCTTT; CDR3 protein: CASSIETAATEAFF
D gene: NA; V gene: TRBV27; J gene: TRBJ1-1; clone size: NA; CDR3 length: 13; CDR3 DNA: TGTGCCAGCAGCCCAGGGACACTCACTGAAGCTTTCTTT; CDR3 protein: CASSPGTLTEAFF
D gene: NA; V gene: TRBV4-3; J gene: TRBJ2-2; clone size: few; CDR3 length: 14; CDR3 DNA: TGCGCCAGCAGCCAAGCCCGGACAGACGGGGAGCTGTTTTTT; CDR3 protein: CASSQARTDGELFF
D gene: NA; V gene: TRBV7-9; J gene: TRBJ2-1; clone size: NA; CDR3 length: 16; CDR3 DNA: TGTGCCAGCAGCATTTCCCGGGACCTCATATCCCATGAGCAGTTCTTC; CDR3 protein: CASSISRDLISHEQFF
D gene: TRBD1; V gene: TRBV13; J gene: TRBJ2-7; clone size: NA; CDR3 length: 14; CDR3 DNA: TGTGCCAGCAGCTCGGGACAGAATATCTACGAGCAGTACTTC; CDR3 protein: CASSSGQNIYEQYF
D gene: NA; V gene: TRBV6-5; J gene: TRBJ2-1; clone size: NA; CDR3 length: 12; CDR3 DNA: TGTGCCAGCAGAGATTCAGGGAATGAGCAGTTCTTC; CDR3 protein: CASRDSGNEQFF
D gene: NA; V gene: TRBV6-5; J gene: TRBJ2-3; clone size: few; CDR3 length: 12; CDR3 DNA: TGTGCCAGCAGTTACACCACAGATACGCAGTATTTT; CDR3 protein: CASSYTTDTQYF
D gene: TRBD1; V gene: TRBV29-1; J gene: TRBJ2-7; clone size: once; CDR3 length: 14; CDR3 DNA: TGCAGCGTTGCCGGGACAGGGTTCTCCTACGAGCAGTACTTC; CDR3 protein: CSVAGTGFSYEQYF
D gene: TRBD1; V gene: TRBV30; J gene: TRBJ1-2; clone size: NA; CDR3 length: 11; CDR3 DNA: TGTGCCGCCGACAGGGGAAACGGCTACACCTTC; CDR3 protein: CAADRGNGYTF
D gene: TRBD1; V gene: TRBV6-1; J gene: TRBJ2-2; clone size: once; CDR3 length: 14; CDR3 DNA: TGTGCCAGCACCCGGACAGGGGAAACCGGGGAGCTGTTTTTT; CDR3 protein: CASTRTGETGELFF
D gene: NA; V gene: TRBV15; J gene: TRBJ1-6; clone size: NA; CDR3 length: 17; CDR3 DNA: TGTGCCACCAGCAGACCTGGGTTGGGGAGATTTAATTCACCCCTCCACTTT; CDR3 protein: CATSRPGLGRFNSPLHF
D gene: NA; V gene: TRBV7-9; J gene: TRBJ2-1; clone size: NA; CDR3 length: 16; CDR3 DNA: TGTGCCAGCAGTCAAGGAACAGGGATTTTTTACAATGAGCAGTTCTTC; CDR3 protein: CASSQGTGIFYNEQFF
D gene: NA; V gene: TRBV29-1; J gene: TRBJ2-7; clone size: once; CDR3 length: 11; CDR3 DNA: TGCAGCGTCGCGGCTACCTACGAGCAGTACTTC; CDR3 protein: CSVAATYEQYF
D gene: TRBD1; V gene: TRBV7-9; J gene: TRBJ1-1; clone size: few; CDR3 length: 15; CDR3 DNA: TGTGCCAGCAGCCCTAACAGGGGTGTGAACACTGAAGCTTTCTTT; CDR3 protein: CASSPNRGVNTEAFF
D gene: TRBD1; V gene: TRBV10-3; J gene: TRBJ1-1; clone size: NA; CDR3 length: 15; CDR3 DNA: TGTGCCATCAGTGAGTCGACAGGGGGGTCTCCTGAGGCTTTCTTT; CDR3 protein: CAISESTGGSPEAFF
D gene: NA; V gene: TRBV6-6; J gene: TRBJ2-1; clone size: NA; CDR3 length: 12; CDR3 DNA: TGTGCCAGCAGTTACTCCCCGAATGAGCAGTTCTTC; CDR3 protein: CASSYSPNEQFF
D gene: NA; V gene: TRBV19; J gene: TRBJ2-5; clone size: NA; CDR3 length: 13; CDR3 DNA: TGTGCCAGTAGTATAATGGGAGAAGAGACCCAGTACTTC; CDR3 protein: CASSIMGEETQYF
D gene: NA; V gene: TRBV4-3; J gene: TRBJ2-7; clone size: NA; CDR3 length: 15; CDR3 DNA: TGCGCCAGCAGCCAAGGGTGGCCGGGGGCCTACGAGCAGTACTTC; CDR3 protein: CASSQGWPGAYEQYF